This passage covers 25 T cell receptor beta chains from one sample sequenced in a study of T cell therapy after organ transplantation. Which antigens these TCRs recognize remains unknown. Time point specified: 4-8 weeks after completion of therapy. The data were produced by immunoSEQ multiplex PCR, yet TCRdb's version contains in-frame clones alone and is incomplete. The sample holds about 3,300 clones, around 81% seen once. Sample: CD8+ T cells from blood, taken after autologous CMV-specific T cell therapy. The receptors were gathered from a human patient who had received a solid organ transplant and had CMV disease. Some T cells may be transferred from the graft donor.

Details on this clone: Other DNA sequences of this sample code for an identical CDR3. The chain combines TRBV4-1 with TRBJ2-7; TRBD1 aligns across 8 bases. Trimming at V came to 2 bases and at J to 6 bases, leaving 3 bases not matched to a gene. The CDR3 is 13 residues long. Germline loops: CDR1 MGHRA, CDR2 YSYEKL. CDR3 nucleotide sequence: TGCGCCAGCAGCCAAAGGACAGGGCGCGAGCAGTACTTC. This translates into CASSQRTGREQYF.

CDR3 region: CASSVGIVSNTEAFF. The CDR3 DNA is TGTGCCAGCAGCGTAGGGATAGTATCAAACACTGAAGCTTTCTTT. The rearrangement links TRBV9 to TRBJ1-1; D unclear. The ends were cut back, 0 bases at V and 2 bases at J, with 11 bases in the middle. The CDR3 has 15 residues. The germline V gene encodes CDR1 SGDLS and CDR2 YYNGEE.

The J gene is TRBJ2-1, the V gene TRBV27; D is perhaps TRBD2 (6 bases). Germline values: CDR1 MNHEY, CDR2 SMNVEV (reference sequence). This CDR3 is 13 amino acids long. Trimming shortened V by 5 bases and J by 8 bases, and 13 bases separated the two germline ends. CDR3 nucleotides: TGTGCCAGCAGTCCGACTAGTCTAGATGAGCAGTTCTTC. Translated, it gives CASSPTSLDEQFF.

This clone was observed a few times. CDR3: CASSSGWPSLDSPLHF. The CDR3 nucleotides read TGTGCCAGCAGCTCAGGGTGGCCGTCCCTTGATTCACCCCTCCACTTT. This sequence joins TRBV5-5 and TRBJ1-6; TRBD1 is a possible D gene (5 bases). Germline CDR1 and CDR2: SGHKS and YYEKEE (reference sequence). CDR3 length: 16 amino acids. The V end lost 3 bases, the J end lost 8 bases, and 18 bases lay between the germline ends.

The chain carries TRBV28 and TRBJ2-2, with 14 bases identical to TRBD2. The J segment lost 4 bases and the V segment lost 10 bases, leaving 11 bases of the junction unmatched. The germline V gene has CDR1 MDHEN and CDR2 SYDVKM. The CDR3 sequence is 17 residues long. CDR3 DNA sequence: TGTGCCATCCGGACTAGCGGGAGGAAGGTCCCCACCGGGGAGCTGTTTTTT. It yields the protein CAIRTSGRKVPTGELFF.

J is TRBJ2-2 and V is TRBV9, with D possibly matching TRBD2 (5 bases). The ends were cut back, 3 bases at V and 1 base at J, with 19 bases in the middle. CDR3 length: 18 residues. Germline V CDR1 and CDR2: SGDLS, YYNGEE. CDR3 sequence: CASSGSVFGVGNTGELFF. The DNA of the CDR3 is TGTGCCAGCAGCGGTAGTGTATTCGGGGTTGGGAACACCGGGGAGCTGTTTTTT.

This clone has only a few counts. The chain joins TRBV19 to TRBJ2-5; D assignment may be TRBD1 or TRBD2 (6 bases each). The germline CDR1 and CDR2 sequences are LNHDA and SQIVND (reference sequence). The CDR3 totals 15 residues. Trimming took 4 bases from V and 2 from J, leaving 14 bases between them. Here the CDR3 DNA reads TGTGCCAGTAGTACCCGGGGGCCCGGACAAGAGACCCAGTACTTC. This sequence encodes CASSTRGPGQETQYF.

The V and J genes are TRBV6-6 and TRBJ1-1; a weak D match, TRBD1 (6 bases). Trimming removed 6 bases at V and 5 bases at J, with 19 bases between. The CDR3 has 15 residues. Germline loops: CDR1 MNHNY, CDR2 SVGAGI (reference sequence). CDR3 coding DNA: TGTGCCAGCAGACTCAAGGACAGTTCGGGGACTGAAGCTTTCTTT. It is translated as CASRLKDSSGTEAFF.

The chain carries TRBV13 and TRBJ2-2; 9 bases align to TRBD2. Trimming cost V 5 bases and J 4 bases; bases outside gene matches: 8. The CDR3 runs 16 residues. The germline CDR1 and CDR2 sequences are PRHDT and FYEKMQ (reference sequence). The CDR3 protein is CASSPGTSWGTGELFF. The CDR3 DNA reads as TGTGCCAGCAGCCCGGGGACTAGCTGGGGCACCGGGGAGCTGTTTTTT.

V and J are TRBV5-5 and TRBJ1-4, with D perhaps matching TRBD1 (5 bases). The V and J ends lost 6 bases and 4 bases respectively, with 10 bases between them. The germline V gene has CDR1 SGHKS and CDR2 YYEKEE (reference sequence). The CDR3 runs to 13 residues. The CDR3 DNA reads TGTGCCAGCACCGGGGGACTTAATGAAAAACTGTTTTTT. Its protein product is CASTGGLNEKLFF.

This clone has a single count. The chain carries TRBV5-6 and TRBJ1-4; weak D call: TRBD1 (5 bases). This CDR3 spans 17 amino acids. V lost 7 bases and J 0 bases, leaving 19 bases between the germline ends. Germline CDR1 reads SGHDT; CDR2 reads YYEEEE. As DNA, the CDR3 is TGTGCCAGCCGCTCCAGGGCCTTTGCTGCAACTAATGAAAAACTGTTTTTT. Protein product: CASRSRAFAATNEKLFF.

The chain combines TRBV5-1 with TRBJ2-1, with D perhaps assigned TRBD1 or TRBD2 (5 bases each). V lost 3 bases, J lost 8 bases, and 12 bases lay in between. The germline V gene has CDR1 SGHRS and CDR2 YFSETQ. This CDR3 region has 13 residues. DNA for the CDR3: TGCGCCAGCAGCTCCCTGGGGGTCGATGAGCAGTTCTTC. As protein: CASSSLGVDEQFF. The variable domain in full, with the rest retrieved from reference TRBV5-1 and TRBJ2-1, is KAGVTQTPRYLIKTRGQQVTLSCSPISGHRSVSWYQQTPGQGLQFLFEYFSETQRNKGNFPGRFSGRQFSNSRSEMNVSTLELGDSALYLCASSSLGVDEQFFGPGTRLTVL.

The V call is TRBV19, the J call TRBJ2-5, with D possibly being TRBD2 (6 bases). The CDR3 extends over 17 amino acids. With 5 bases removed from V and 2 bases from J, the gap between germline ends came to 21 bases. Germline-derived CDR1 and CDR2 are LNHDA and SQIVND (reference sequence). Here the CDR3 DNA reads TGTGCCAGTAGTCCCGGCTGGGGGGACGGGTTTCAAGAGACCCAGTACTTC. Protein product: CASSPGWGDGFQETQYF. The variable domain in full, completed from reference TRBV19 and TRBJ2-5, reads DGGITQSPKYLFRKEGQNVTLSCEQNLNHDAMYWYRQDPGQGLRLIYYSQIVNDFQKGDIAEGYSVSREKKESFPLTVTSAQKNPTAFYLCASSPGWGDGFQETQYFGPGTRLLVL.

CDR3: CASSPQGVSKTGNQPQHF. The CDR3 nucleotides are TGTGCCAGCAGCCCTCAGGGGGTAAGTAAAACGGGCAATCAGCCCCAGCATTTT. The V call is TRBV21-1, the J call TRBJ1-5; the tabulated D call, TRBD1, remains unverified against the DNA. TRBV21-1 is a recognized pseudogene. The CDR3 totals 18 residues.

The chain is built from TRBV29-1 and TRBJ2-7; no clear D. V dropped 3 bases and J dropped 5 bases, with 8 bases sitting between them. Germline CDR1 SQVTM, CDR2 ANQGSEA. CDR3 size: 11 residues. DNA of the CDR3: TGCAGCGTTGAGGCATACGACGAGCAGTACTTC. It translates to CSVEAYDEQYF.

This clone is labeled large. The rearrangement joins TRBV27 to TRBJ1-2; 11 positions match TRBD1. V lost 5 bases and J lost 6; bases outside the gene matches: 14. This CDR3 has 17 amino acids. Germline lookup yields CDR1 MNHEY and CDR2 SMNVEV (reference sequence). The CDR3: CASSPRTGGEYGDGYTF. The CDR3 DNA follows: TGTGCCAGCAGTCCCAGGACAGGGGGCGAGTATGGAGATGGCTACACCTTC.

This chain connects TRBV4-1 to TRBJ2-2, with D perhaps TRBD1 (6 bases). Trimming removed 0 bases from V and 6 bases from J, with 11 bases in between. Per germline, CDR1 MGHRA and CDR2 YSYEKL. The CDR3 has 15 residues. The CDR3 loop is CASSQEPQGPGELFF. Written as DNA, the CDR3 is TGCGCCAGCAGCCAAGAACCTCAGGGGCCCGGGGAGCTGTTTTTT.

The V call is TRBV6-6, the J call TRBJ2-7; a weak D match, TRBD1 (6 bases). CDR1 and CDR2 from the germline V gene are MNHNY and SVGAGI (reference sequence). The CDR3 has 13 residues. V lost 2 bases to trimming and J lost 7 bases, with 12 bases between them. In nucleotides, the CDR3 is TGTGCCAGCAGTTACACCCTAAGGGGGGAGCAGTACTTC. As protein: CASSYTLRGEQYF.

This rearrangement joins TRBV28 to TRBJ1-4, with a tentative D call TRBD1 (5 bases). CDR3 length: 15 amino acids. V was cut by 5 bases and J by 9 bases, with 19 bases left in between. Germline V gives CDR1 MDHEN, CDR2 SYDVKM. The CDR3 reads CASSPPAGQGQKLFF. The CDR3 DNA is TGTGCCAGCAGTCCCCCGGCCGGGCAGGGTCAAAAACTGTTTTTT.

This clone appeared a few times. The genes are TRBV6-5 and TRBJ2-1, with D unresolved. Trimming took 0 bases from V and 6 from J, leaving 15 bases between them. The CDR3 covers 16 residues. CDR1 MNHEY and CDR2 SVGAGI come from the germline V gene. As DNA, the CDR3 is TGTGCCAGCAGTTACTCCCTCAACCAGGTCTTCAATGAGCAGTTCTTC. Translated, it gives CASSYSLNQVFNEQFF.

This chain connects TRBV7-6 to TRBJ2-5; 7 nucleotides match TRBD2. The length of the CDR3 is 17 residues. Germline CDR1 and CDR2: SGHVS and FNYEAQ. V was clipped by 1 base and J by 1 base; unmatched bases: 9. CDR3 bases: TGTGCCAGCAGCTTAGGATGGGAGGGACTTAGCCAAGAGACCCAGTACTTC. It is translated as CASSLGWEGLSQETQYF.

The rearrangement joins TRBV7-3 to TRBJ2-1; D uncertain. The CDR3 is 14 amino acids. CDR1 and CDR2 from the germline V gene are SGHTA and FQGTGA. Between the trimmed V and J ends, which lost 5 bases and 7 bases, there was a span of 15 bases. The DNA of the CDR3 is TGTGCCAGCAGCCCCGCCGTGGCCACGAATGAGCAGTTCTTC. It encodes CASSPAVATNEQFF.

This chain joins TRBV2 and TRBJ1-5, with a weak D call TRBD1 (5 bases). With 6 bases removed from V and 5 bases from J, the gap between germline ends came to 14 bases. CDR1 and CDR2 (germline): SNHLY, FYNNEI. This CDR3 is 14 amino acids long. The CDR3 DNA reads as TGTGCCAGCAGGGGCATCAGGGTCGATCAGCCCCAGCATTTT. Its protein is CASRGIRVDQPQHF.

V is TRBV6-1 and J is TRBJ2-7, with D unresolved. This CDR3 is built from 15 residues. Trimming cost V 2 bases and J 0 bases, with 11 bases left between them. The germline V gene encodes CDR1 MNHNS and CDR2 SASEGT. The CDR3 loop reads CASSERAAPSYEQYF. The CDR3 DNA sequence: TGTGCCAGCAGTGAAAGGGCAGCCCCCTCCTACGAGCAGTACTTC.

The chain couples TRBV27 to TRBJ2-1; D unresolved. This CDR3 comprises 13 residues. V was shortened by 9 bases and J by 4 bases, with 13 bases between the two germline ends. Germline assignment: CDR1 MNHEY and CDR2 SMNVEV (reference sequence). The chain's CDR3 is CASRLSDYNEQFF. The CDR3 region has the DNA TGTGCCAGTAGGTTGTCAGATTACAATGAGCAGTTCTTC.